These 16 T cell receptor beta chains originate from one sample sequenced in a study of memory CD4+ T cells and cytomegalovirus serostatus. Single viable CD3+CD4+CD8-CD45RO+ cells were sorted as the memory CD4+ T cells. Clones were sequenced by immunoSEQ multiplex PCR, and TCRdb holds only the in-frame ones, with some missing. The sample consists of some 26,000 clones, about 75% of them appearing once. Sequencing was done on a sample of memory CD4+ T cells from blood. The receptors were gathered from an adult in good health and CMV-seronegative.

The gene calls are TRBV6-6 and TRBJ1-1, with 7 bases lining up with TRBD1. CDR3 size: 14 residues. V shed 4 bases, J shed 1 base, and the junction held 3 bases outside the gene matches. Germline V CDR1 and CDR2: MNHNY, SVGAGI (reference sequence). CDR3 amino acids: CASSSWDRNTEAFF. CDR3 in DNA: TGTGCCAGCAGTTCCTGGGACAGGAACACTGAAGCTTTCTTT.

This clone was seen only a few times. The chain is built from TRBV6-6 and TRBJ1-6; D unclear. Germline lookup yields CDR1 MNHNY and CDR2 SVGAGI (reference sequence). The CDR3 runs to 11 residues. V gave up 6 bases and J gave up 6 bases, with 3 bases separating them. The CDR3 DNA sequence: TGTGCCAGCAGCCTTAATTCACCCCTCCACTTT. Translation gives CASSLNSPLHF.

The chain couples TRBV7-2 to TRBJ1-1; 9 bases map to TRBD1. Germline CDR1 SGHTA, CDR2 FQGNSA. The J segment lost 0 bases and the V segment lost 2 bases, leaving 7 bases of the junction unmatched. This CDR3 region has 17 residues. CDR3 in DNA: TGTGCCAGCAGCTTAAAAGTGACAGGGGGGATGAACACTGAAGCTTTCTTT. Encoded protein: CASSLKVTGGMNTEAFF.

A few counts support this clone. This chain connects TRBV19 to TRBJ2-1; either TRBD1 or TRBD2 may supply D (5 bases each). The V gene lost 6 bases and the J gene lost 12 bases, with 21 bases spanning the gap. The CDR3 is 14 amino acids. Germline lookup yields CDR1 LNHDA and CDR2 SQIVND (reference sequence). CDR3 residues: CASSTGDHNKRQFF. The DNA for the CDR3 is TGTGCCAGTAGCACTGGGGACCACAACAAGCGGCAGTTCTTC. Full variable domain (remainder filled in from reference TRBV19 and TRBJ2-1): DGGITQSPKYLFRKEGQNVTLSCEQNLNHDAMYWYRQDPGQGLRLIYYSQIVNDFQKGDIAEGYSVSREKKESFPLTVTSAQKNPTAFYLCASSTGDHNKRQFFGPGTRLTVL.

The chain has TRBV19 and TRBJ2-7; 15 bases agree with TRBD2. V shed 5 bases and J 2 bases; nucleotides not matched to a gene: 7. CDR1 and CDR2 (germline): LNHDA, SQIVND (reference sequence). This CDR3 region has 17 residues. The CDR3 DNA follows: TGTGCCAGTAGTCCGGGACTAGCGGGGGGAACGGCCTACGAGCAGTACTTC. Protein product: CASSPGLAGGTAYEQYF.

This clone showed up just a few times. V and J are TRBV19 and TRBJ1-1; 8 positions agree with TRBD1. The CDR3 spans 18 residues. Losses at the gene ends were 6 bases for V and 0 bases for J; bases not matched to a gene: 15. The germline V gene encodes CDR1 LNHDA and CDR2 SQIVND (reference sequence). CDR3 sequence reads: CASSPSLWDRSLNTEAFF. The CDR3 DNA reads TGTGCCAGTAGCCCGAGTTTATGGGACAGGTCTCTGAACACTGAAGCTTTCTTT.

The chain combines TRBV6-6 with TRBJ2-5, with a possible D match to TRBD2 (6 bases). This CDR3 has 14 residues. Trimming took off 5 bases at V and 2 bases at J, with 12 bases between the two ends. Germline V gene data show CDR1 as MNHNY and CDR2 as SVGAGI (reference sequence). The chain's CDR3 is CASSQSSAQETQYF. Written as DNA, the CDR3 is TGTGCCAGCAGTCAGTCTAGCGCACAAGAGACCCAGTACTTC.

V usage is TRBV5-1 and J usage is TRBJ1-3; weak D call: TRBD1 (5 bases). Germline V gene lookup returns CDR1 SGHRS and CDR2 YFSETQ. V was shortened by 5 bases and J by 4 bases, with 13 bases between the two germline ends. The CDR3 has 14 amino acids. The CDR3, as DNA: TGCGCCAGCAGATTCGGGACGGAGGGAAACACCATATATTTT. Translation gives CASRFGTEGNTIYF.

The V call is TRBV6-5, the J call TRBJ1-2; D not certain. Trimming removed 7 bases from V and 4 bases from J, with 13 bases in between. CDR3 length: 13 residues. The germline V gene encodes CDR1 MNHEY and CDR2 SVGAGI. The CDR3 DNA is TGTGCCAGCACTAATGGCCCCGTCTATGGCTACACCTTC. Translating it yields CASTNGPVYGYTF.

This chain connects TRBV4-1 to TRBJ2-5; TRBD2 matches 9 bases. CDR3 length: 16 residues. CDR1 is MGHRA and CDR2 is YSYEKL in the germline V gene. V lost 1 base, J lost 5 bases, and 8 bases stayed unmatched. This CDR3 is CASSQVGGGAGETQYF. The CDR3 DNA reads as TGCGCCAGCAGCCAAGTAGGCGGGGGGGCGGGTGAGACCCAGTACTTC.

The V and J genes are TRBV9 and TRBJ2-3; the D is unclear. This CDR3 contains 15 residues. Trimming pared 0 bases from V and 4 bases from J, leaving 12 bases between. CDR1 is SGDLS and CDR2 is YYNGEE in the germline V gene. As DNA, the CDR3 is TGTGCCAGCAGCGTAGGACTCGATGACGCAGATACGCAGTATTTT. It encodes CASSVGLDDADTQYF.

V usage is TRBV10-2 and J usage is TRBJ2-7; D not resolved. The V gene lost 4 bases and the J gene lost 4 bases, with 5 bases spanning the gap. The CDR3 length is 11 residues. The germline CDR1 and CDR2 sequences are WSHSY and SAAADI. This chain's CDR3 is CASSVAYEQYF. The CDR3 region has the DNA TGCGCCAGCAGTGTCGCTTACGAGCAGTACTTC.

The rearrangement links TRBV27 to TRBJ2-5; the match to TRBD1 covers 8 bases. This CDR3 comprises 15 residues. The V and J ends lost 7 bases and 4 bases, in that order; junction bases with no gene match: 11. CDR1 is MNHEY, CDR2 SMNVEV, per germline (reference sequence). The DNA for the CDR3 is TGTGCCAGCAACGCCGGCAGGGGGCGAGGAGAGACCCAGTACTTC. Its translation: CASNAGRGRGETQYF.

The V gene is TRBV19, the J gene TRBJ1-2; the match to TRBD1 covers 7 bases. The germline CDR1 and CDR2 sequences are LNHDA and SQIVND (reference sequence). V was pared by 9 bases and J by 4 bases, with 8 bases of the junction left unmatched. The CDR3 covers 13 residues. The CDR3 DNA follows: TGTGCCAGCGCCCCACAGGGGTCCTATGGCTACACCTTC. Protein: CASAPQGSYGYTF.

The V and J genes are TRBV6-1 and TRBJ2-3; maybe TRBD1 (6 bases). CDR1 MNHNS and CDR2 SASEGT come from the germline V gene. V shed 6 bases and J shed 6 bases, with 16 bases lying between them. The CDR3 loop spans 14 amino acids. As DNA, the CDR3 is TGTGCCAGCAGCCCGCATGGGGGCGTGGATACGCAGTATTTT. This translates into CASSPHGGVDTQYF.

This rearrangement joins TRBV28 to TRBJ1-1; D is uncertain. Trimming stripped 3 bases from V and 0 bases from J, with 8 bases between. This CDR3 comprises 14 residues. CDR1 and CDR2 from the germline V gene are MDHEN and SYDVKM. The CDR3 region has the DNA TGTGCCAGCAGTTTTTTAAGGGTGAACACTGAAGCTTTCTTT. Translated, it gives CASSFLRVNTEAFF.